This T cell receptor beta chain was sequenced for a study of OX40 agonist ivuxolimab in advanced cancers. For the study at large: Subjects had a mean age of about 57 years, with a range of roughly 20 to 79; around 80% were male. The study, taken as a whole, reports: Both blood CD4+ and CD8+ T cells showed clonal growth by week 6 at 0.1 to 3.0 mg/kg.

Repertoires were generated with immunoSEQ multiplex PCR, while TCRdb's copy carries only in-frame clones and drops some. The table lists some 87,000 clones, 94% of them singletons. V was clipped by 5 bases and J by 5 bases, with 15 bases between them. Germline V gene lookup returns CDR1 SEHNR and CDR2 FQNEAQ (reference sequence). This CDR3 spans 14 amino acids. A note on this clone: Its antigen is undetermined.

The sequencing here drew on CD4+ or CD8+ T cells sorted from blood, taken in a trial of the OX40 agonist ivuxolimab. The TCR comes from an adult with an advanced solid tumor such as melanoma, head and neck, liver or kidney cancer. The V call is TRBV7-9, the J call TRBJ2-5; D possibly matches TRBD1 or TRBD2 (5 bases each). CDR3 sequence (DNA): TGTGCCAGCAGCCCATCGGGGCAGCGGGAGACCCAGTACTTC. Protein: CASSPSGQRETQYF.